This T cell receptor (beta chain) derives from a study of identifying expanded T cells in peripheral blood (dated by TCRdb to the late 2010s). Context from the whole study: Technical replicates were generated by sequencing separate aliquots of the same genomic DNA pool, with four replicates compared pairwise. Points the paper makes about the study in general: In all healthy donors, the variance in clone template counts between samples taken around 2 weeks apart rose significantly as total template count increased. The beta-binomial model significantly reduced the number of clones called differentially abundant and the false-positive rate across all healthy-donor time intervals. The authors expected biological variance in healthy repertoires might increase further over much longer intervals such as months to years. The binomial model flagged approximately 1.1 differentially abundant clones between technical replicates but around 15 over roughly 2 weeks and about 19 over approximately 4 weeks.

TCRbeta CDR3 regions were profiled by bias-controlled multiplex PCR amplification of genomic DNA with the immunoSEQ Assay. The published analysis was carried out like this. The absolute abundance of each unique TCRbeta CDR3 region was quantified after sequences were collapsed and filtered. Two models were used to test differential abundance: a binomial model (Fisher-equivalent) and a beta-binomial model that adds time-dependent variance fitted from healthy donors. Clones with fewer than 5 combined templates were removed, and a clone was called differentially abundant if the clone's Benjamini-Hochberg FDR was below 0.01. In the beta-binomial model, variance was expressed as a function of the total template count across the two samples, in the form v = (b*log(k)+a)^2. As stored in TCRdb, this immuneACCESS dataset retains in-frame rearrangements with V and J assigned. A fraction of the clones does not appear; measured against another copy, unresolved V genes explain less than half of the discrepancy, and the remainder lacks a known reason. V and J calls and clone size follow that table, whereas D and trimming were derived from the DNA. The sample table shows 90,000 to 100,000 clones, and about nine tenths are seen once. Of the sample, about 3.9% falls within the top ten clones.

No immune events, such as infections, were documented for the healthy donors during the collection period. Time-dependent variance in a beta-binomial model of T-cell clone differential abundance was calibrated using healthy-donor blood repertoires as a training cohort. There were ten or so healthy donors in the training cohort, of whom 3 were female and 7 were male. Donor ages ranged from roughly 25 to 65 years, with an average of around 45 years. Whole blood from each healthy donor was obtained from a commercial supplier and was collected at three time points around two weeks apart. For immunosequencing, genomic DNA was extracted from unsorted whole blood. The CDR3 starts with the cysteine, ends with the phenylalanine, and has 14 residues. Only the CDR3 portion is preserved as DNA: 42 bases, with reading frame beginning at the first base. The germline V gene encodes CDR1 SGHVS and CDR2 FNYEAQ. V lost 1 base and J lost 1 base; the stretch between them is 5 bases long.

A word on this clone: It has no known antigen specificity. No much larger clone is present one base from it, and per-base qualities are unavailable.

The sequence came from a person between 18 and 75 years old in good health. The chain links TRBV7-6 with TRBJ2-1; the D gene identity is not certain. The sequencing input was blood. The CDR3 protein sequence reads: CASSLVGSYNEQFF. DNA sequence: TGTGCCAGCAGCTTAGTAGGGTCCTACAATGAGCAGTTCTTC.